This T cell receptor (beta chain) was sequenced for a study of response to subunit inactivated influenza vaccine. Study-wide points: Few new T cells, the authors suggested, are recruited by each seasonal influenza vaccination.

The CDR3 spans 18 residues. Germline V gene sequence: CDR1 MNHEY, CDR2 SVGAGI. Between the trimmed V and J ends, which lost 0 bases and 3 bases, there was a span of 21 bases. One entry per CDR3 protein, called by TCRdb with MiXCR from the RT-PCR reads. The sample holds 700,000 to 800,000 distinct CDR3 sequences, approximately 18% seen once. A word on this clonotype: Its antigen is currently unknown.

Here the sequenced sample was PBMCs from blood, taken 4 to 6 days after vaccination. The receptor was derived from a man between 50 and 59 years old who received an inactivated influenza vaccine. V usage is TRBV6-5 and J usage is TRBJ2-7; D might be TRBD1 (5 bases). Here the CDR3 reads CASSYSPWGETSYYEQYF. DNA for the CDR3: TGTGCCAGCAGTTACTCCCCGTGGGGCGAAACGTCATACTACGAGCAGTACTTC.